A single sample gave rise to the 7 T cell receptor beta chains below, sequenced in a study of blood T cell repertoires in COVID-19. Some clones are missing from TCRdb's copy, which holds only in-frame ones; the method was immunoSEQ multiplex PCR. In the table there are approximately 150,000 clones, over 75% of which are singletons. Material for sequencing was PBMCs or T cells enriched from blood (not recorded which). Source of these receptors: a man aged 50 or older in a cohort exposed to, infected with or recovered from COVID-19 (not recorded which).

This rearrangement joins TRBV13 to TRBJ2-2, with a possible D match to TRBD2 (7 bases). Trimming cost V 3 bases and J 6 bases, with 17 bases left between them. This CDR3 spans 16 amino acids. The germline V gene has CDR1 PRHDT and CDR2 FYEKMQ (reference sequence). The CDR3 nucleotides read TGTGCCAGCAGCTTTTTTACCGGGGGGCCCTCCGGGGAGCTGTTTTTT. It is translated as CASSFFTGGPSGELFF.

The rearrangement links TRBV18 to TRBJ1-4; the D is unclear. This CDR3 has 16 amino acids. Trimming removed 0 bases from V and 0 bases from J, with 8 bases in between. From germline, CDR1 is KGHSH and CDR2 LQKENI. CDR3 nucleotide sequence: TGTGCCAGCTCACCACCGTTTGAGGCAACTAATGAAAAACTGTTTTTT. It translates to CASSPPFEATNEKLFF.

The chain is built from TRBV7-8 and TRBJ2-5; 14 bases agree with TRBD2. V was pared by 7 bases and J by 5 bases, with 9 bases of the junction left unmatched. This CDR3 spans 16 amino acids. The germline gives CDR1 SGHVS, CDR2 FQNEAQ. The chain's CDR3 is CASIPPRLAGGETQYF. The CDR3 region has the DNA TGTGCCAGCATCCCGCCCCGACTAGCGGGAGGGGAGACCCAGTACTTC.

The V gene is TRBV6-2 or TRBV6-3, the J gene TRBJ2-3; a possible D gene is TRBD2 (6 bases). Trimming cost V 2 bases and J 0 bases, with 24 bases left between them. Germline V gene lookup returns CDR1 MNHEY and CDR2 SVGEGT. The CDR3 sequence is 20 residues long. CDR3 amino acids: CASSYGGAGRILTSTDTQYF. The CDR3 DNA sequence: TGTGCCAGCAGTTACGGTGGAGCGGGCCGCATTTTGACTAGCACAGATACGCAGTATTTT.

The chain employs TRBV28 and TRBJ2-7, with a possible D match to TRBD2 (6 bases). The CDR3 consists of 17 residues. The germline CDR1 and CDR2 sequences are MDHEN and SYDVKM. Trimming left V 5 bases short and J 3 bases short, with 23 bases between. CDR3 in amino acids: CASSLYSGVRGNYEQYF. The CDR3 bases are TGTGCCAGCAGTCTCTACTCGGGGGTTCGGGGGAACTACGAGCAGTACTTC.

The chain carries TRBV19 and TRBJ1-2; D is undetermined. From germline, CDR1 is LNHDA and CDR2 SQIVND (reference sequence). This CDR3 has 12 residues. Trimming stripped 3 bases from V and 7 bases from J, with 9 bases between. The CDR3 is CASSIARGGYTF. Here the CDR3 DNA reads TGTGCCAGTAGTATTGCAAGAGGTGGCTACACCTTC.

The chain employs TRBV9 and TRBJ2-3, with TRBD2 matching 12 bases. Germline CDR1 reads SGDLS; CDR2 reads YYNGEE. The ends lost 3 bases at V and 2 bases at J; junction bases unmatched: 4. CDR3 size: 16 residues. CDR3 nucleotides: TGTGCCAGCAGCGAAGGACTAGCGGGGACCACAGATACGCAGTATTTT. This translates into CASSEGLAGTTDTQYF.